These 15 T cell receptor beta chains came from one sample sequenced in a study of Ad26.COV2.S vaccination and SARS-CoV-2 variants. Documented treatment: about 20 received Ad26.COV2.S at low or high dose, single or two shots; 5 received placebo; per-sample allocation not given. All samples were drawn on day 63, counting from the first vaccine or placebo injection. The protocol was immunoSEQ multiplex PCR, while the TCRdb copy is restricted to in-frame clones and leaves out a portion. The sample has about 480,000 clones, 70% to 90% seen once. Sequencing was performed on peripheral blood, taken in a trial of Ad26.COV2.S vaccine versus placebo. The origin of the receptors is a person aged 18 to 65 who received the Ad26.COV2.S COVID-19 vaccine or a placebo.

The rearrangement uses TRBV6-1 and TRBJ2-6; 15 nucleotides align to TRBD2. In germline, CDR1 is MNHNS, CDR2 SASEGT. This CDR3 comprises 21 residues. J lost 0 bases, V lost 2 bases, and 8 bases had no gene match. CDR3 nucleotides: TGTGCCAGCAGTGAATTGGGACTAGCGGGAGGACTCCTCTCTGGGGCCAACGTCCTGACTTTC. This codes for CASSELGLAGGLLSGANVLTF.

This chain joins TRBV3-1 (or the pseudogene TRBV3-2) and TRBJ2-5; no definite D call. Deletions cut 0 bases from V and 6 bases from J, with 5 bases between. This CDR3 spans 12 amino acids. Per the germline V gene, CDR1 is LGHDT and CDR2 is YNNKEL (reference sequence). The CDR3 is CASSQEVQTQYF. CDR3 nucleotide sequence: TGTGCCAGCAGCCAAGAGGTTCAGACCCAGTACTTC.

The chain employs TRBV5-5 and TRBJ2-4; tentative D call: TRBD1 (5 bases). Germline lookup yields CDR1 SGHKS and CDR2 YYEKEE (reference sequence). V gave up 0 bases and J gave up 16 bases, with 20 bases separating them. CDR3 length: 14 amino acids. This CDR3 is CASSLGADGARLYF. The CDR3 bases are TGTGCCAGCAGCTTGGGTGCCGATGGGGCTCGGCTTTACTTC.

This clone has a single count. The chain employs TRBV10-3 and TRBJ2-5, with 8 bases aligning to TRBD2. This CDR3 is built from 13 residues. V lost 11 bases to trimming and J lost 4 bases; unmatched junction nucleotides: 9. Germline V lookup: CDR1 ENHRY, CDR2 SYGVKD. CDR3 loop: CASMASGSETQYF. The CDR3 nucleotides read TGTGCCTCAATGGCTAGCGGGTCAGAGACCCAGTACTTC.

V and J are TRBV4-1 and TRBJ1-6; D possibly corresponds to TRBD1 (5 bases). V was shortened by 0 bases and J by 14 bases, with 23 bases between the two germline ends. Germline V lookup: CDR1 MGHRA, CDR2 YSYEKL. The CDR3 is 17 residues long. The CDR3 reads CASSQDRDRPGFLALHF. CDR3 DNA: TGCGCCAGCAGCCAAGACCGGGACCGACCGGGATTTCTTGCCCTCCACTTT.

This clone was found once. The V call is TRBV7-2, the J call TRBJ2-7; unclear D gene. Germline V CDR1 and CDR2: SGHTA, FQGNSA. The CDR3 covers 14 residues. V lost 5 bases, J lost 2 bases, and 13 bases lay in between. The CDR3: CASSPRHRTYEQYF. The CDR3 DNA follows: TGTGCCAGCAGCCCGAGGCATAGAACCTACGAGCAGTACTTC.

The V call is TRBV9, the J call TRBJ2-7, with D perhaps being TRBD1 or TRBD2 (5 bases each). Germline CDR1 is SGDLS and CDR2 is YYNGEE. This CDR3 has 14 amino acids. V dropped 5 bases and J dropped 0 bases, with 12 bases sitting between them. This CDR3 is CASSRSGTSYEQYF. CDR3 bases: TGTGCCAGCAGTCGTAGTGGGACCTCCTACGAGCAGTACTTC.

The chain links TRBV28 to TRBJ1-2, with TRBD1 as a possible D gene (6 bases). Trimming took off 2 bases at V and 7 bases at J, with 20 bases between the two ends. CDR3 size: 16 residues. CDR1 MDHEN and CDR2 SYDVKM come from the germline V gene. The CDR3 loop is CASSLGRAGGAGGYTF. The CDR3 nucleotides read TGTGCCAGCAGTTTAGGGAGGGCGGGGGGCGCAGGTGGCTACACCTTC.

This chain connects TRBV7-2 to TRBJ2-6; D is unclear. Trimming pared 4 bases from V and 4 bases from J, leaving 8 bases between. CDR1 is SGHTA and CDR2 is FQGNSA in the germline V gene. CDR3 length: 14 residues. The CDR3 loop reads CASSSQAGANVLTF. The CDR3 bases are TGTGCCAGCAGCTCACAAGCCGGGGCCAACGTCCTGACTTTC.

The chain carries TRBV30 and TRBJ1-5; D is uncertain. CDR3 length: 13 amino acids. CDR1 and CDR2 from the germline V gene are GTSNPN and SVGIG (reference sequence). Trimming took off 1 base at V and 1 base at J, with 5 bases between the two ends. CDR3: CAWSDDSNQPQHF. The CDR3 region has the DNA TGTGCCTGGAGTGACGACAGCAATCAGCCCCAGCATTTT.

Regarding this clone: Other DNA sequences within the sample encode an identical CDR3. The chain joins TRBV7-9 to TRBJ1-1; no definite D call. Germline loops: CDR1 SEHNR, CDR2 FQNEAQ (reference sequence). The CDR3 is 14 amino acids. V was trimmed by 1 base and J by 0 bases, leaving 6 bases between them. The CDR3 region is CASSLGPVNTEAFF. In nucleotides, the CDR3 is TGTGCCAGCAGCTTAGGTCCAGTGAACACTGAAGCTTTCTTT.

Only a few counts were recorded for this clone. The chain carries TRBV6-6 and TRBJ1-2; D is possibly TRBD1 (6 bases). CDR3 size: 12 residues. Germline assignment: CDR1 MNHNY and CDR2 SVGAGI (reference sequence). V was pared by 8 bases and J by 7 bases, with 14 bases between. CDR3 sequence reads: CASHPGVGGYTF. The DNA of the CDR3 is TGTGCCAGCCACCCAGGGGTCGGTGGCTACACCTTC.

The CDR3 reads CAISEGTEAFF. The CDR3 nucleotides are TGTGCCATCAGTGAAGGTACTGAAGCTTTCTTT. The gene calls are TRBV10-3 and TRBJ1-1; D unclear. This CDR3 has 11 amino acids. Germline values: CDR1 ENHRY, CDR2 SYGVKD. The germline V and J ends were trimmed by 3 bases and 5 bases, with 4 bases remaining between them.

Comments on this clone: The identical CDR3 is also encoded by other nucleotide sequences in the sample. V is TRBV18 and J is TRBJ1-2, with TRBD1 matching over 7 bases. The CDR3 consists of 14 residues. Germline V gene lookup returns CDR1 KGHSH and CDR2 LQKENI. J was trimmed by 4 bases and V by 2 bases; bases with no gene match: 4. The chain's CDR3 is CASSPAGGTYGYTF. The CDR3 region has the DNA TGTGCCAGCTCACCAGCAGGGGGTACCTATGGCTACACCTTC.

The V call is TRBV19, the J call TRBJ1-2; D is possibly TRBD1 (6 bases). The CDR3 sequence is 12 residues long. CDR1 and CDR2 from the germline V gene are LNHDA and SQIVND (reference sequence). Trimming shortened V by 5 bases and J by 8 bases, and 12 bases separated the two germline ends. Here the CDR3 reads CASSAGTRGYTF. In DNA form, the CDR3 reads TGTGCCAGTAGTGCGGGGACAAGGGGCTACACCTTC. The full variable domain, its missing parts supplied by reference TRBV19 and TRBJ1-2, is DGGITQSPKYLFRKEGQNVTLSCEQNLNHDAMYWYRQDPGQGLRLIYYSQIVNDFQKGDIAEGYSVSREKKESFPLTVTSAQKNPTAFYLCASSAGTRGYTFGSGTRLTVV.